These 3 T cell receptor beta chains came from one sample sequenced in a study of T cells in Graves' hyperthyroidism and ophthalmopathy. Template material for amplifying TCR beta CDR3 regions consisted of RNA transcripts. The HTBI primer set was used in a first-round RT-PCR of the TCR CDR3. TCRdb used MiXCR to reprocess the multiplex PCR reads, holding one entry per CDR3 protein. This table holds some 720,000 distinct CDR3 sequences, about 16% found once. Sample: blood. These receptors all come from a man younger than 35 with Graves' hyperthyroidism.

This clonotype was found a few times. V is TRBV12-3 or TRBV12-4 and J is TRBJ2-7; 8 bases align to TRBD2. The CDR3 is 14 residues long. Trimming at V came to 3 bases and at J to 7 bases, leaving 8 bases not matched to a gene. CDR3 sequence reads: CASSFGAGAREQYF. The CDR3 bases are TGTGCCAGCAGTTTCGGAGCGGGAGCACGAGAGCAGTACTTC.

There are many counts of this clonotype. V and J are TRBV2 and TRBJ2-1; no clear D. This CDR3 comprises 12 residues. V was cut by 2 bases and J by 8 bases, with 7 bases left in between. Germline V gene sequence: CDR1 SNHLY, CDR2 FYNNEI. CDR3 sequence reads: CASSEMGDEQFF. CDR3 coding DNA: TGTGCCAGCAGTGAAATGGGTGATGAGCAGTTCTTC. The variable domain in full, completed from reference TRBV2 and TRBJ2-1, reads EPEVTQTPSHQVTQMGQEVILRCVPISNHLYFYWYRQILGQKVEFLVSFYNNEISEKSEIFDDQFSVERPDGSNFTLKIRSTKLEDSAMYFCASSEMGDEQFFGPGTRLTVL.

This clonotype was seen a few times. The rearrangement links TRBV19 to TRBJ2-1; possibly TRBD1 or TRBD2 for D (7 bases each). The V gene lost 9 bases and the J gene lost 4 bases, with 19 bases spanning the gap. CDR1 and CDR2 (germline): LNHDA, SQIVND (reference sequence). CDR3 length: 15 amino acids. The CDR3, as DNA: TGTGCCAGCAGGGGGGGGCGAGCGATTTACAATGAGCAGTTCTTC. Amino acid sequence: CASRGGRAIYNEQFF.